Listed below are T cell receptor beta chains from one sample, sequenced in a study of T cell responses to AZD1222 COVID-19 vaccine. Repertoires were generated with immunoSEQ multiplex PCR, while TCRdb's copy carries only in-frame clones and drops some. Of about 160,000 clones in the sample, roughly 94% were seen once. The specimen comprised peripheral blood, sampled 28 days after the second AZD1222 dose. These receptors came from an adult who received the AZD1222 COVID-19 vaccine. The CDR3 runs from the conserved cysteine through the conserved F or W. The D gene is left open where the match is weak. Only part of the rows carry a size: once, few, many, or a class if the clone is expanded.

d_gene: .
j_gene: TRBJ1-2
abundance: .
v_gene: TRBV5-8
CDR3nt: TGTGCCAGCAGCTTTTGGGAAGCTAACTATGGCTACACCTTC
CDR3aa: CASSFWEANYGYTF

d_gene: TRBD1
j_gene: TRBJ1-2
abundance: .
v_gene: TRBV7-2
CDR3nt: TGTGCCAGCAGCTCTCCGGGACAGGGGTGGGATGGCTACACCTTC
CDR3aa: CASSSPGQGWDGYTF

d_gene: TRBD2
j_gene: TRBJ2-1
abundance: .
v_gene: TRBV2
CDR3nt: TGTGCCAGCATGTTCCTAGCGGGAGGGCCCTATGAGCAGTTCTTC
CDR3aa: CASMFLAGGPYEQFF

d_gene: .
j_gene: TRBJ1-1
abundance: once
v_gene: TRBV7-2
CDR3nt: TGTGCCAGCAGCACCAGGGTATTCACTGAAGCTTTCTTT
CDR3aa: CASSTRVFTEAFF

d_gene: TRBD2
j_gene: TRBJ2-2
abundance: few
v_gene: TRBV11-2
CDR3nt: TGTGCCAGCAAACTACTAGCGGGAGGACCCGCCGGGGAGCTGTTTTTT
CDR3aa: CASKLLAGGPAGELFF

d_gene: TRBD1
j_gene: TRBJ2-7
abundance: .
v_gene: TRBV30
CDR3nt: TGTGCCTGGAGTGTCGGGACAGGACTGAACGAGCAGTACTTC
CDR3aa: CAWSVGTGLNEQYF

d_gene: .
j_gene: TRBJ1-5
abundance: .
v_gene: TRBV7-8
CDR3nt: TGTGCCAGCAGCCCCGGCGGGGGGGCGCGTAGCAATCAGCCCCAGCATTTT
CDR3aa: CASSPGGGARSNQPQHF

d_gene: .
j_gene: TRBJ1-4
abundance: .
v_gene: TRBV2
CDR3nt: TGTGCCAGCATAAGGGGTCTCAATGAAAAACTGTTTTTT
CDR3aa: CASIRGLNEKLFF

d_gene: .
j_gene: TRBJ2-5
abundance: .
v_gene: TRBV9
CDR3nt: TGTGCCAGCAGCGTAGAGAGCACGCAAGAGACCCAGTACTTC
CDR3aa: CASSVESTQETQYF

d_gene: .
j_gene: TRBJ2-1
abundance: .
v_gene: TRBV28
CDR3nt: TGTGCCAGCGGCCTTGGGGGGGCCCCTTACAATGAGCAGTTCTTC
CDR3aa: CASGLGGAPYNEQFF

d_gene: .
j_gene: TRBJ1-2
abundance: .
v_gene: TRBV5-8
CDR3nt: TGTGCCAGCAGCACTAGAAGAGTCGATGGCTACACCTTC
CDR3aa: CASSTRRVDGYTF

d_gene: .
j_gene: TRBJ2-1
abundance: .
v_gene: TRBV18
CDR3nt: TGTGCCAGCTCACCTATAACTTACAATGAGCAGTTCTTC
CDR3aa: CASSPITYNEQFF

d_gene: .
j_gene: TRBJ2-3
abundance: .
v_gene: TRBV5-1
CDR3nt: TGCGCCAGCAGCCCAACAGCAACTAGCACAGATACGCAGTATTTT
CDR3aa: CASSPTATSTDTQYF

d_gene: TRBD1
j_gene: TRBJ2-7
abundance: .
v_gene: TRBV27
CDR3nt: TGTGCCAGCAGTTTATCGGGACAGGGGAGCTCCTACGAGCAGTACTTC
CDR3aa: CASSLSGQGSSYEQYF

d_gene: .
j_gene: TRBJ1-1
abundance: .
v_gene: TRBV10-3
CDR3nt: TGTGCCATCTCTCTGGGGGAATGGAACACTGAAGCTTTCTTT
CDR3aa: CAISLGEWNTEAFF

d_gene: .
j_gene: TRBJ1-5
abundance: .
v_gene: TRBV24-1
CDR3nt: TGTGCCACCAGTGAAGGGGGGCTTCAGCCCCAGCATTTT
CDR3aa: CATSEGGLQPQHF

d_gene: .
j_gene: TRBJ2-1
abundance: .
v_gene: TRBV13
CDR3nt: TGTGCCAGCAGCACCCTCATTGATGAGCAGTTCTTC
CDR3aa: CASSTLIDEQFF

d_gene: .
j_gene: TRBJ1-1
abundance: once
v_gene: TRBV9
CDR3nt: TGTGCCAGCAGCGCCGGGGTGGTAAGGTCTGAAGCTTTCTTT
CDR3aa: CASSAGVVRSEAFF

d_gene: TRBD1
j_gene: TRBJ1-3
abundance: .
v_gene: TRBV7-9
CDR3nt: TGTGCCAGCACACAGACAGGGACAAACACCATATATTTT
CDR3aa: CASTQTGTNTIYF

d_gene: TRBD1
j_gene: TRBJ2-7
abundance: .
v_gene: TRBV18
CDR3nt: TGTGCCAGCTCTTGGGACAGGGGATCCTACGAGCAGTACTTC
CDR3aa: CASSWDRGSYEQYF